The clone carrying this TCR beta chain turned up a few times. The data were obtained in a study of blood T cells in healthy people across ages. The wider study: About one barcoded beta molecule was captured per two T cells (by template switching).

PCR was performed a second time for about 7 to 12 cycles using a sample-barcoded 5' primer and a J-beta primer mix. Every single cDNA molecule received a tag from a template-switch adaptor with 12 random nucleotides. TCRdb recomputed calls from the 5' RACE reads with MiXCR, one row per CDR3 protein. This sample has roughly 1,800,000 distinct CDR3 sequences, with around 50% found just once. Trimming removed 1 base from V and 5 bases from J; junction bases left unmatched: 6. Germline assignment: CDR1 SEHNR and CDR2 FQNEAQ (reference sequence). This CDR3 contains 17 residues. The sequence derives from a woman aged 40-49 years in good health. Material: blood. The V and J genes are TRBV7-9 and TRBJ2-3, with 13 bases aligning to TRBD2. CDR3 coding DNA: TGTGCCAGCAGCTTAGAGGGACTAGCGGGGTATAAAGATACGCAGTATTTT. As protein: CASSLEGLAGYKDTQYF. Full variable domain (remainder filled in from reference TRBV7-9 and TRBJ2-3): DTGVSQNPRHKITKRGQNVTFRCDPISEHNRLYWYRQTLGQGPEFLTYFQNEAQLEKSRLLSDRFSAERPKGSFSTLEIQRTEQGDSAMYLCASSLEGLAGYKDTQYFGPGTRLTVL.